The T cell receptor beta chain described here comes from a study of OX40 agonist ivuxolimab in advanced cancers. As for the study in general: Mean age 60 years, range roughly 20 to 85; 82.7% male. Study-level findings and limits: Among the least clonally expanded were partial responders at 0.1-3.0 mg/kg. At 0.1 to 3.0 mg/kg, CD4+ and CD8+ blood T cells expanded clonally by week 6.

With regard to this clone: Its specificity is unknown.

Blood specimens came from baseline, cycle 4 day 1, and cycle 7 day 1. Method: immunoSEQ multiplex PCR; TCRdb's copy keeps in-frame clones and lacks some. The sample has over 40,000 clones, approximately 88% seen once. The V end lost 5 bases, the J end lost 4 bases, and 15 bases lay between the germline ends. Germline CDR1 and CDR2: SGHVS and FQNEAQ. The CDR3 totals 15 residues. The chain joins TRBV7-8 to TRBJ2-1; possibly TRBD1 for D (5 bases). The TCR sequence derives from an adult with an advanced solid tumor such as melanoma, head and neck, liver or kidney cancer. The sample in question was CD4+ or CD8+ T cells sorted from blood, obtained in a trial of the OX40 agonist ivuxolimab. The CDR3 DNA is TGTGCCAGCAGCCCCCCCTTGGACATTTACAATGAGCAGTTCTTC. It yields the protein CASSPPLDIYNEQFF.